The 5 T cell receptor beta chains given below trace back to one sample, sequenced in a study of beta chain features in type 1 diabetes. Expressed TCRB transcripts were sequenced after all isolated RNA was converted to cDNA. The repertoire was sequenced with immunoSEQ multiplex PCR; TCRdb's copy has only in-frame clones and lacks some. The sample carries more than 140,000 clones, less than 10% recorded once. Sequenced material: central memory CD4+ T cells from blood. Receptors were obtained from a woman aged 40 to 55 in good health.

The sample holds a few counts of this clone. The V and J genes are TRBV7-2 and TRBJ1-4, with D uncertain. Germline V gene data show CDR1 as SGHTA and CDR2 as FQGNSA. The CDR3 is 13 residues long. The V gene lost 3 bases and the J gene lost 11 bases, with 13 bases spanning the gap. CDR3 nucleotides: TGTGCCAGCAGCTTTCTGTCTGACGGGAAACTGTTTTTT. It encodes CASSFLSDGKLFF.

The CDR3 nucleotides are TGCGCCAGCAGCCAAACCCCTAGCGGGGGGTACAATGAGCAGTTCTTC. Its protein product is CASSQTPSGGYNEQFF. The V call is TRBV4-1, the J call TRBJ2-1; TRBD2 agrees at 11 bases. This CDR3 has 16 amino acids. The trim removed 2 bases at V and 4 bases at J, leaving 4 bases unmatched. CDR1 MGHRA and CDR2 YSYEKL come from the germline V gene.

The chain couples TRBV27 to TRBJ2-7; 10 positions agree with TRBD1. With V trimmed by 6 bases and J by 4 bases, 12 bases remained unmatched. The CDR3 spans 16 residues. CDR1 is MNHEY, CDR2 SMNVEV, per germline (reference sequence). The CDR3 DNA reads TGTGCCAGCAGAAAAAAGGCGGACAGGGGGGCGTACGAGCAGTACTTC. The encoded protein is CASRKKADRGAYEQYF.

The CDR3 bases are TGTGCCAGCAGCCCAGGACAGGGGCGCGAAGGTGGCGAGACCCAGTACTTC. Translation gives CASSPGQGREGGETQYF. The V gene is TRBV11-3, the J gene TRBJ2-5, with 9 bases aligning to TRBD1. The V gene end was trimmed by 5 bases and the J gene end by 5 bases; junction bases not matched to a gene: 15. Germline V gives CDR1 SGHNT, CDR2 YENEEA. The CDR3 covers 17 residues.

This clone came up a few times. The chain recombines TRBV4-3 with TRBJ1-4, with 7 bases aligning to TRBD1. V shed 2 bases and J 0 bases; nucleotides not matched to a gene: 3. The CDR3 is 16 amino acids. CDR1 and CDR2 (germline): LGHNA, YSLEER. Written as DNA, the CDR3 is TGCGCCAGCAGCCAACAGGGGGTTGCAACTAATGAAAAACTGTTTTTT. Its protein product is CASSQQGVATNEKLFF.